The next 21 T cell receptor beta chains were all read from a single sample in a study of circulating and synovial CD4+ cells in juvenile arthritis. Some clones are missing from TCRdb's copy, which holds only in-frame ones; the method was immunoSEQ multiplex PCR. The table records some 33,000 clones, about 94% of them present only once. Sequencing was performed on CD4+ T cells from blood. The receptors here all came from a human donor with juvenile idiopathic arthritis.

The chain has TRBV27 and TRBJ2-1; 8 positions agree with TRBD2. This CDR3 is 16 amino acids long. V gave up 0 bases and J gave up 7 bases; unmatched junction bases: 8. The germline V gene has CDR1 MNHEY and CDR2 SMNVEV (reference sequence). In nucleotides, the CDR3 is TGTGCCAGCAGTTTATCCCCAGCGGGGGCGGGGAATGAGCAGTTCTTC. This gives the protein CASSLSPAGAGNEQFF.

This rearrangement joins TRBV2 to TRBJ2-4; TRBD1 might be the D (7 bases). V lost 6 bases and J lost 0, with 12 bases in between. The germline V gene has CDR1 SNHLY and CDR2 FYNNEI. The CDR3 sequence is 15 residues long. CDR3 DNA sequence: TGTGCCAGCAGCCCAGGGGGGCTAGCCAAAAACATTCAGTACTTC. Its translation: CASSPGGLAKNIQYF. The full variable domain, in which reference TRBV2 and TRBJ2-4 provide the parts outside the CDR3, is EPEVTQTPSHQVTQMGQEVILRCVPISNHLYFYWYRQILGQKVEFLVSFYNNEISEKSEIFDDQFSVERPDGSNFTLKIRSTKLEDSAMYFCASSPGGLAKNIQYFGAGTRLSVL.

The rearrangement joins TRBV12-5 to TRBJ2-5; D may be TRBD2 (5 bases). CDR1 LGHNT and CDR2 FRNRAP come from the germline V gene. V lost 0 bases, J lost 7 bases, and 12 bases lay in between. This CDR3 contains 14 residues. In DNA, the CDR3 is TGTGCTAGTGGTTTGGTACGCGGGCTAGGGACCCAGTACTTC. Residues: CASGLVRGLGTQYF.

The CDR3 DNA sequence: TGTGCCAGCAGCTGGGCGGGGGGGGGAGAGACCCAGTACTTC. This gives the protein CASSWAGGGETQYF. The rearrangement links TRBV9 to TRBJ2-5; TRBD2 aligns across 9 bases. The germline CDR1 and CDR2 sequences are SGDLS and YYNGEE. The ends lost 4 bases at V and 4 bases at J; junction bases unmatched: 5. The CDR3 totals 14 residues.

The V and J genes are TRBV2 and TRBJ2-1, with 10 bases identical to TRBD2. CDR1 is SNHLY and CDR2 is FYNNEI in the germline V gene. After removal of 6 bases from V and 4 bases from J, the junction contained 6 bases not matched to a gene. The CDR3 has 15 amino acids. The CDR3 region has the DNA TGTGCCAGCAGCCCCGCTAGCGGGGGTTACAATGAGCAGTTCTTC. This encodes CASSPASGGYNEQFF.

The rearrangement links TRBV4-2 to TRBJ1-2; TRBD1 aligns across 10 bases. The CDR3 covers 16 residues. J lost 4 bases, V lost 0 bases, and 5 bases had no gene match. The germline V gene has CDR1 LGHNA and CDR2 YNFKEQ. The CDR3, as DNA: TGTGCCAGCAGCCAAGAGGGGACAGGGGTCACCTATGGCTACACCTTC. Translation gives CASSQEGTGVTYGYTF.

The chain links TRBV2 to TRBJ2-5, with 8 bases lining up with TRBD1. The germline V gene encodes CDR1 SNHLY and CDR2 FYNNEI. This CDR3 is built from 14 residues. The trim removed 5 bases at V and 5 bases at J, leaving 7 bases unmatched. The CDR3 DNA reads TGTGCCAGCAGTTTACAGGGGGTCGGGGAGACCCAGTACTTC. Protein product: CASSLQGVGETQYF.

J is TRBJ1-2 and V is TRBV2, with 7 bases aligning to TRBD1. With V trimmed by 6 bases and J by 1 base, 14 bases remained unmatched. The CDR3 loop spans 17 amino acids. Germline-derived CDR1 and CDR2 are SNHLY and FYNNEI. CDR3 protein: CASRQPQGGTGNYGYTF. The DNA for the CDR3 is TGTGCCAGCAGGCAACCCCAGGGGGGCACCGGTAACTATGGCTACACCTTC. Full variable domain (missing parts from reference TRBV2 and TRBJ1-2): EPEVTQTPSHQVTQMGQEVILRCVPISNHLYFYWYRQILGQKVEFLVSFYNNEISEKSEIFDDQFSVERPDGSNFTLKIRSTKLEDSAMYFCASRQPQGGTGNYGYTFGSGTRLTVV.

The genes are TRBV4-2 and TRBJ1-4; tentatively, D is TRBD1 (5 bases). V was cut by 1 base and J by 6 bases, with 15 bases left in between. Germline CDR1 reads LGHNA; CDR2 reads YNFKEQ. This CDR3 region has 16 residues. This chain's CDR3 is CASSQVFGGGDEKLFF. The DNA of the CDR3 is TGTGCCAGCAGCCAAGTTTTCGGGGGAGGTGATGAAAAACTGTTTTTT.

In regard to this clone: A junction end diverges from the germline sequence, so it may reflect a read error. This specimen includes other DNA sequences encoding the same CDR3. The V call is TRBV7-8, the J call TRBJ1-2; D may be TRBD1 (5 bases). Germline-derived CDR1 and CDR2 are SGHVS and FQNEAQ. The CDR3 is made up of 15 amino acids. This CDR3 reads CASSPTSGSPYGYTF. The CDR3 region has the DNA TGTGCCAGCAGCCCCACCTCAGGGTCCCCCTATGGTTACACCTTC.

The sample holds one count of this clone. The rearrangement uses TRBV6-5 and TRBJ1-2, with D perhaps TRBD1 (6 bases). From germline, CDR1 is MNHEY and CDR2 SVGAGI. The CDR3 covers 15 residues. Trimming took off 7 bases at V and 2 bases at J, with 17 bases between the two ends. Written as DNA, the CDR3 is TGTGCCAGCAACACCCTTAGGGGGGGAAACTATGGCTACACCTTC. This sequence encodes CASNTLRGGNYGYTF.

The gene calls are TRBV18 and TRBJ1-4; TRBD1 agrees at 8 bases. J lost 3 bases, V lost 3 bases, and 0 bases had no gene match. Per germline, CDR1 KGHSH and CDR2 LQKENI. CDR3 length: 14 amino acids. The CDR3 nucleotides are TGTGCCAGCTCACCGGGACAGGCTAATGAAAAACTGTTTTTT. This gives the protein CASSPGQANEKLFF.

The gene calls are TRBV6-5 and TRBJ1-1; 7 bases agree with TRBD1. The CDR3 spans 13 residues. V lost 7 bases, J lost 2 bases, and 4 bases stayed unmatched. Germline V CDR1 and CDR2: MNHEY, SVGAGI. The chain's CDR3 is CASTDRLNTEAFF. The DNA for the CDR3 is TGTGCCAGCACGGACAGGCTTAACACTGAAGCTTTCTTT.

This rearrangement joins TRBV10-3 to TRBJ2-1, with 12 bases fitting TRBD2. CDR1 is ENHRY and CDR2 is SYGVKD in the germline V gene. Trimming at V came to 6 bases and at J to 7 bases, leaving 7 bases not matched to a gene. The CDR3 spans 15 residues. The CDR3 bases are TGTGCCATCAGAGACGGACTAGCGGGGTTGAATGAGCAGTTCTTC. This sequence encodes CAIRDGLAGLNEQFF.

The genes are TRBV7-2 and TRBJ1-1; 9 bases align to TRBD1. The J segment lost 7 bases and the V segment lost 4 bases, leaving 16 bases of the junction unmatched. CDR3 size: 17 residues. Germline values: CDR1 SGHTA, CDR2 FQGNSA. The CDR3 nucleotides are TGTGCCAGCAGCTCGACAGGGGGGTTCCTTAAATCCCTTGAAGCTTTCTTT. It encodes CASSSTGGFLKSLEAFF.

This clone appeared a single time. This chain connects TRBV7-9 to TRBJ1-2, with D possibly being TRBD1 (6 bases). Trimming took 8 bases from V and 7 from J, leaving 20 bases between them. The CDR3 has 14 amino acids. Germline lookup yields CDR1 SEHNR and CDR2 FQNEAQ (reference sequence). The CDR3 reads CASLTGNTRAGYTF. In nucleotides, the CDR3 is TGTGCCAGCCTTACAGGGAATACAAGGGCTGGCTACACCTTC.

The chain employs TRBV7-6 and TRBJ1-1; D not certain. Trimming removed 2 bases from V and 4 bases from J, with 8 bases in between. This CDR3 is built from 13 residues. CDR1 is SGHVS and CDR2 is FNYEAQ in the germline V gene. The CDR3 sequence is CASSLMEGTEAFF. The CDR3 DNA sequence: TGTGCCAGCAGCTTAATGGAGGGCACTGAAGCTTTCTTT.

The V call is TRBV7-9, the J call TRBJ1-2; TRBD1 is a possible D gene (6 bases). Germline CDR1 reads SEHNR; CDR2 reads FQNEAQ (reference sequence). Trimming took 5 bases from V and 6 from J, leaving 19 bases between them. This CDR3 has 15 residues. As DNA, the CDR3 is TGTGCCAGCAGCGTGGGGGCGCTTGGGACGAATGGCTACACCTTC. Protein product: CASSVGALGTNGYTF.

The chain employs TRBV6-5 and TRBJ1-2, with 8 bases that match TRBD1. J gave up 4 bases and V 8 bases, and 3 bases lay outside the gene matches. The CDR3 has 12 amino acids. Looked up from germline, CDR1 is MNHEY and CDR2 is SVGAGI. CDR3 amino acids: CASGDRGYGYTF. The CDR3 DNA reads as TGTGCCAGCGGAGACAGGGGCTATGGCTACACCTTC.

The chain employs TRBV7-7 and TRBJ2-5; the D is unclear. V was shortened by 5 bases and J by 1 base, with 5 bases between the two germline ends. The CDR3 runs to 12 residues. The V gene's germline CDR1 is SSHAT and CDR2 FNYEAQ (reference sequence). The CDR3 region has the DNA TGTGCCAGCAGCCCGAGCCAAGAGACCCAGTACTTC. It encodes CASSPSQETQYF.

V and J are TRBV18 and TRBJ1-1; maybe TRBD1 (6 bases). There are 16 residues in the CDR3. The V gene lost 0 bases and the J gene lost 1 base, with 12 bases spanning the gap. Germline CDR1 is KGHSH and CDR2 is LQKENI. This CDR3 is CASSPPTGTTNTEAFF. The CDR3 coding sequence is TGTGCCAGCTCACCACCGACAGGAACTACGAACACTGAAGCTTTCTTT.